What follows are 23 T cell receptor beta chains derived from one specimen sequenced in a study of blood T cell repertoires in COVID-19 (dated by TCRdb to 2020 to 2022). The library was obtained by the immunoSEQ multiplex PCR assay. This is the immuneACCESS table as TCRdb keeps it, with only in-frame sequences that have V and J called. A part of the clones is gone; compared with another copy, unresolved V genes explain less than half, and the rest is unexplained. This sample is represented by around 70,000 clones; around 80% of them were singletons. Clones ranked in the top ten supply roughly 9.7% of the sample. Input material: peripheral blood. Receptor source: a human donor in a cohort sampled during active COVID-19.

This clone was seen just once. The junction does not match germline at one end; this may be a read error. The V and J genes are TRBV7-8 and TRBJ2-5, with D perhaps matching TRBD1 (6 bases). The CDR3 runs 15 residues. Germline assignment: CDR1 SGHVS and CDR2 FQNEAQ. As DNA, the CDR3 is TGTGCCAGCAGCTTAGGCCCGGGACACCAGGAGACCCAGTACTTC. Translated, it gives CASSLGPGHQETQYF.

This chain links TRBV2 with TRBJ1-2; 10 bases fit TRBD1. CDR1 is SNHLY, CDR2 FYNNEI, per germline. There are 14 residues in the CDR3. V lost 6 bases and J lost 7; bases outside the gene matches: 8. In DNA form, the CDR3 reads TGTGCCAGCAGGGTGGGACAGGGGTGGGGTGGCTACACCTTC. It specifies CASRVGQGWGGYTF.

This clone showed up just once. V usage is TRBV7-9 and J usage is TRBJ1-4, with D tentatively TRBD1 (5 bases). The germline V gene encodes CDR1 SEHNR and CDR2 FQNEAQ (reference sequence). The V end was cut by 1 base, the J end by 8 bases, with 17 bases between. The CDR3 is made up of 16 amino acids. CDR3 region: CASSLDGAGRREKLFF. CDR3 in DNA: TGTGCCAGCAGCTTAGACGGCGCGGGGCGTCGAGAAAAACTGTTTTTT. Supplemented by reference TRBV7-9 and TRBJ1-4, the full variable domain reads DTGVSQNPRHKITKRGQNVTFRCDPISEHNRLYWYRQTLGQGPEFLTYFQNEAQLEKSRLLSDRFSAERPKGSFSTLEIQRTEQGDSAMYLCASSLDGAGRREKLFFGSGTQLSVL.

The chain carries TRBV27 and TRBJ2-1; 10 nucleotides agree with TRBD2. The CDR3 loop spans 14 amino acids. V was pared by 4 bases and J by 14 bases, with 11 bases of the junction left unmatched. Germline V gene data show CDR1 as MNHEY and CDR2 as SMNVEV (reference sequence). The CDR3 here is CASSSTGTSDWEFF. Here the CDR3 DNA reads TGTGCCAGCAGTTCTACCGGGACTAGCGATTGGGAGTTCTTC.

The gene calls are TRBV19 and TRBJ2-5; 11 nucleotides agree with TRBD2. Germline CDR1 reads LNHDA; CDR2 reads SQIVND (reference sequence). Trimming cost V 2 bases and J 3 bases; bases outside gene matches: 2. The CDR3 runs 15 residues. CDR3 coding DNA: TGTGCCAGTAGTATATCACTAGCGGGAGAAGAGACCCAGTACTTC. The encoded protein is CASSISLAGEETQYF.

The chain employs TRBV7-2 and TRBJ1-4; D perhaps matches TRBD1 (5 bases). Germline CDR1 and CDR2: SGHTA and FQGNSA. V was cut by 5 bases and J by 6 bases, with 16 bases left in between. The CDR3 sequence is 15 residues long. The CDR3 DNA reads TGTGCCAGCAGCCCTATCGGGGGAATCGATGAAAAACTGTTTTTT. Its protein product is CASSPIGGIDEKLFF.

The chain carries TRBV6-6 and TRBJ1-2; 8 bases align to TRBD1. Germline CDR1 MNHNY, CDR2 SVGAGI (reference sequence). The V segment lost 8 bases and the J segment 6 bases; nucleotides outside the gene matches: 11. The CDR3 length is 14 residues. CDR3: CASHPGGIIHGYTF. CDR3 nucleotides: TGTGCCAGCCATCCAGGGGGCATAATCCATGGCTACACCTTC.

The chain combines TRBV24-1 with TRBJ2-3; no firm D call. Trimming took off 7 bases at V and 0 bases at J, with 4 bases between the two ends. This CDR3 comprises 12 residues. CDR1 KGHDR and CDR2 SFDVKD come from the germline V gene. CDR3 coding DNA: TGTGCCACCAGAGAGAGCACAGATACGCAGTATTTT. It yields the protein CATRESTDTQYF.

This clone was detected once. CDR3 amino acids: CSVVESDYGYTF. The CDR3 DNA reads TGCAGCGTTGTGGAGTCTGACTATGGCTACACCTTC. This sequence joins TRBV29-1 and TRBJ1-2, with no clear D. Germline CDR1 and CDR2: SQVTM and ANQGSEA. This CDR3 is 12 amino acids long. With 4 bases removed from V and 3 bases from J, the gap between germline ends came to 9 bases.

This clone was detected only once. The rearrangement links TRBV5-1 to TRBJ2-3; 8 bases are shared with TRBD1. Germline CDR1 SGHRS, CDR2 YFSETQ. The length of the CDR3 is 15 residues. The trim removed 0 bases at V and 6 bases at J, leaving 6 bases unmatched. CDR3 sequence: CASSLEDRGWDTQYF. Written as DNA, the CDR3 is TGCGCCAGCAGCTTGGAAGACAGGGGTTGGGATACGCAGTATTTT.

This chain joins TRBV28 and TRBJ2-7; D perhaps matches TRBD2 (6 bases). Trimming took off 5 bases at V and 2 bases at J, with 13 bases between the two ends. Germline V CDR1 and CDR2: MDHEN, SYDVKM. This CDR3 comprises 14 residues. CDR3 sequence (DNA): TGTGCCAGCAGTCCACTAGCATTAACCTACGAGCAGTACTTC. It codes for CASSPLALTYEQYF.

This clone was seen once. This sequence joins TRBV28 and TRBJ1-5; no definite D call. Germline V gene lookup returns CDR1 MDHEN and CDR2 SYDVKM. With 1 base removed from V and 6 bases from J, the gap between germline ends came to 13 bases. The CDR3 extends over 15 amino acids. As DNA, the CDR3 is TGTGCCAGCAGTTTATTATCGGGAGTAGGTCAGCCCCAGCATTTT. This sequence encodes CASSLLSGVGQPQHF. The whole variable domain, remainder taken from reference TRBV28 and TRBJ1-5, is DVKVTQSSRYLVKRTGEKVFLECVQDMDHENMFWYRQDPGLGLRLIYFSYDVKMKEKGDIPEGYSVSREKKERFSLILESASTNQTSMYLCASSLLSGVGQPQHFGDGTRLSIL.

This clone was found a few times. The chain uses TRBV27 and TRBJ1-5, with D hard to call. Germline CDR1 is MNHEY and CDR2 is SMNVEV (reference sequence). The CDR3 length is 13 residues. V was pared by 2 bases and J by 6 bases, with 8 bases between. The CDR3 DNA reads TGTGCCAGCAGTTTAGAAGCTACTCAGCCCCAGCATTTT. Translation: CASSLEATQPQHF.

V is TRBV4-2 and J is TRBJ2-2; 7 bases fit TRBD1. Trimming cost V 0 bases and J 4 bases; bases outside gene matches: 8. This CDR3 is 17 amino acids long. Germline V CDR1 and CDR2: LGHNA, YNFKEQ. The CDR3 DNA reads TGTGCCAGCAGCCAAGATTCTGCAGGGGGAACCACCGGGGAGCTGTTTTTT. Encoded protein: CASSQDSAGGTTGELFF.

V and J are TRBV7-8 and TRBJ1-4; no firm D call. The V end lost 4 bases, the J end lost 14 bases, and 26 bases lay between the germline ends. This CDR3 has 16 amino acids. Germline V lookup: CDR1 SGHVS, CDR2 FQNEAQ. The CDR3 spells CASSSAGILTVRNLFF. CDR3 coding DNA: TGTGCCAGCAGCTCGGCCGGCATCTTGACGGTGAGGAATCTGTTTTTT.

J is TRBJ1-5 and V is TRBV27, with TRBD1 identical over 8 bases. This CDR3 is built from 15 residues. Looked up from germline, CDR1 is MNHEY and CDR2 is SMNVEV (reference sequence). V lost 7 bases, J lost 7 bases, and 12 bases stayed unmatched. This CDR3 reads CASTSPRGRGQPQHF. The CDR3, as DNA: TGTGCCAGCACCTCGCCCAGGGGGCGAGGACAGCCCCAGCATTTT.

A remark on this clone: No DNA is shown, since the ends of the CDR3 on it are uncertain; the CDR3 is the one TCRdb lists. The genes are TRBV6-5 and TRBJ1-4; the D call of TRBD1 is as the table states it, not checked on the DNA. The CDR3 has 14 residues if both end residues are counted. Germline V gives CDR1 MNHEY, CDR2 SVGAGI. CDR3 sequence: CASILDRGNEKLFF.

The V call is TRBV6-4, the J call TRBJ2-7; D might be TRBD2 (6 bases). V dropped 4 bases and J dropped 5 bases, with 9 bases sitting between them. The CDR3 is 12 amino acids. Germline loops: CDR1 MRHNA, CDR2 SNTAGT. CDR3 in amino acids: CASSVWRDEQYF. CDR3 coding DNA: TGTGCCAGCAGTGTATGGAGGGACGAGCAGTACTTC.

The chain links TRBV19 to TRBJ1-6, with D possibly being TRBD1 (5 bases). This CDR3 has 14 amino acids. The germline CDR1 and CDR2 sequences are LNHDA and SQIVND (reference sequence). The ends were cut back, 5 bases at V and 8 bases at J, with 13 bases in the middle. The CDR3 here is CASSREGGDSPLHF. The CDR3 region has the DNA TGTGCCAGTAGTCGAGAGGGAGGGGATTCACCCCTCCACTTT. Using reference TRBV19 and TRBJ1-6 for the parts outside the CDR3, the full variable domain is DGGITQSPKYLFRKEGQNVTLSCEQNLNHDAMYWYRQDPGQGLRLIYYSQIVNDFQKGDIAEGYSVSREKKESFPLTVTSAQKNPTAFYLCASSREGGDSPLHFGNGTRLTVT.

The rearrangement uses TRBV30 and TRBJ1-3, with TRBD1 as a possible D gene (5 bases). With 4 bases removed from V and 7 bases from J, the gap between germline ends came to 11 bases. The CDR3 is made up of 12 amino acids. Germline CDR1 GTSNPN, CDR2 SVGIG (reference sequence). CDR3 region: CAWMTELNTIYF. CDR3 sequence (DNA): TGTGCCTGGATGACAGAGCTGAACACCATATATTTT.

The chain combines TRBV7-2 with TRBJ2-7; 7 positions match TRBD2. With 4 bases clipped from V and 0 bases from J, the junction kept 3 bases outside the gene matches. The CDR3 extends over 14 amino acids. CDR1 is SGHTA and CDR2 is FQGNSA in the germline V gene. CDR3 sequence (DNA): TGTGCCAGCAGCTCCCAGCGGGGCTCCTACGAGCAGTACTTC. It codes for CASSSQRGSYEQYF.

The chain combines TRBV29-1 with TRBJ2-3; the D gene is possibly TRBD2 (6 bases). V lost 4 bases and J 0 bases, leaving 11 bases between the germline ends. The CDR3 length is 14 residues. From germline, CDR1 is SQVTM and CDR2 ANQGSEA. The CDR3 protein is CSVGAGPSTDTQYF. CDR3 in DNA: TGCAGCGTTGGGGCGGGACCCAGCACAGATACGCAGTATTTT.

In its sample, this clone was seen a few times. The chain has TRBV5-6 and TRBJ2-7; 7 nucleotides align to TRBD2. From germline, CDR1 is SGHDT and CDR2 YYEEEE. Unmatched junction bases numbered 8, after V lost 3 bases and J lost 2 bases. The CDR3 is made up of 15 amino acids. CDR3 sequence (DNA): TGTGCCAGCAGCTCTCCTAGCGGCCGCGCCTACGAGCAGTACTTC. Its translation is CASSSPSGRAYEQYF.